Each of the 14 T cell receptor beta chains below was sequenced from the same sample in a study of cytomegalovirus exposure and HLA in healthy donors. Method: immunoSEQ multiplex PCR; TCRdb's copy keeps in-frame clones and lacks some. The profile covers 150,000 or so clones, with approximately 86% appearing a single time and around 20% taken by the ten largest. The specimen sequenced was PBMCs. These receptors came from a young man in good health and CMV-seropositive.

The gene calls are TRBV6-6 and TRBJ1-4; 8 nucleotides agree with TRBD1. V lost 2 bases, J lost 4 bases, and 3 bases stayed unmatched. This CDR3 contains 15 residues. The germline V gene has CDR1 MNHNY and CDR2 SVGAGI (reference sequence). CDR3 loop: CASSYGDRRNEKLFF. DNA of the CDR3: TGTGCCAGCAGTTACGGGGACAGGCGTAATGAAAAACTGTTTTTT.

The V and J genes are TRBV7-2 and TRBJ1-2, with D perhaps TRBD1 (6 bases). Per the germline V gene, CDR1 is SGHTA and CDR2 is FQGNSA. The length of the CDR3 is 14 residues. Trimming removed 7 bases at V and 5 bases at J, with 17 bases between. This chain's CDR3 is CASIPPDRPYGYTF. In nucleotides, the CDR3 is TGTGCCAGCATCCCACCCGACAGGCCTTATGGCTACACCTTC.

This chain links TRBV9 with TRBJ2-5; TRBD1 matches at 11 bases. In germline, CDR1 is SGDLS, CDR2 YYNGEE. Unmatched junction bases numbered 3, after V lost 0 bases and J lost 2 bases. The CDR3 is 16 residues long. CDR3 coding DNA: TGTGCCAGCAGCGTAGCTGGGACAGGGGGACAAGAGACCCAGTACTTC. This gives the protein CASSVAGTGGQETQYF.

The J gene is TRBJ1-1, the V gene TRBV15; D is unclear. The CDR3 extends over 13 amino acids. The ends were cut back, 3 bases at V and 7 bases at J, with 12 bases in the middle. Germline lookup yields CDR1 LNHNV and CDR2 YYDKDF (reference sequence). The CDR3 DNA follows: TGTGCCACCAGCAGTATACAGACCCTTGAAGCTTTCTTT. Its protein is CATSSIQTLEAFF.

Written as DNA, the CDR3 is TGCGCCAGCAGCTACAACGCGGGGGTGAACACCGGGGAGCTGTTTTTT. Encoded protein: CASSYNAGVNTGELFF. V gene TRBV5-1 combines with J gene TRBJ2-2, with 7 bases aligning to TRBD2. The V gene's germline CDR1 is SGHRS and CDR2 YFSETQ. The CDR3 runs 16 residues. V dropped 3 bases and J dropped 1; count of bases not matched to a gene: 6.

The chain joins TRBV5-4 to TRBJ1-2; 7 bases match TRBD1. CDR1 is SGHNT and CDR2 is YYREEE in the germline V gene (reference sequence). The CDR3 consists of 15 residues. The junction had 10 bases not matched to a gene; V was cut back by 4 bases and J by 4 bases. The chain's CDR3 is CASSPRDRIFYGYTF. The CDR3 DNA follows: TGTGCCAGCAGCCCCCGGGACAGAATCTTCTATGGCTACACCTTC.

The V and J genes are TRBV6-5 and TRBJ2-2, with TRBD1 matching 11 bases. The CDR3 has 15 amino acids. The ends lost 7 bases at V and 8 bases at J; junction bases unmatched: 9. Germline CDR1 MNHEY, CDR2 SVGAGI. The CDR3 reads CASTADRGLTGELFF. The CDR3 DNA sequence: TGTGCCAGCACCGCGGACAGGGGGCTTACGGGGGAGCTGTTTTTT.

The CDR3 spells CASSPIQGAHLTYEQYF. CDR3 in DNA: TGCGCCAGCAGCCCCATCCAGGGCGCACATTTAACCTACGAGCAGTACTTC. This chain connects TRBV4-1 to TRBJ2-7; a weak D match, TRBD1 (5 bases). The V gene lost 4 bases and the J gene lost 2 bases, with 21 bases spanning the gap. This CDR3 is built from 17 residues. In germline, CDR1 is MGHRA, CDR2 YSYEKL.

The rearrangement links TRBV9 to TRBJ1-1; D is unclear. Deletions cut 0 bases from V and 0 bases from J, with 9 bases between. CDR1 is SGDLS, CDR2 YYNGEE, per germline. This CDR3 region has 15 residues. The DNA of the CDR3 is TGTGCCAGCAGCGTAGGGCACAGCCTGAACACTGAAGCTTTCTTT. Amino acids: CASSVGHSLNTEAFF.

This clone was picked up one time. The chain combines TRBV7-9 with TRBJ1-4; TRBD1 matches at 7 bases. V gave up 3 bases and J gave up 3 bases; unmatched junction bases: 4. CDR1 SEHNR and CDR2 FQNEAQ come from the germline V gene (reference sequence). The CDR3 runs to 15 residues. CDR3 in amino acids: CASSFRDSSNEKLFF. The DNA for the CDR3 is TGTGCCAGCAGCTTCCGGGACAGCTCTAATGAAAAACTGTTTTTT.

The chain uses TRBV30 and TRBJ2-3; 7 bases align to TRBD2. Germline loops: CDR1 GTSNPN, CDR2 SVGIG (reference sequence). This CDR3 contains 14 residues. The V gene end was trimmed by 2 bases and the J gene end by 6 bases; junction bases not matched to a gene: 8. CDR3 region: CAWSWGEGLDTQYF. CDR3 nucleotide sequence: TGTGCCTGGAGTTGGGGGGAGGGCTTGGATACGCAGTATTTT.

This clone was recorded a few times. This chain uses TRBV7-3 with TRBJ2-2, with TRBD2 identical over 7 bases. The CDR3 spans 15 residues. In germline, CDR1 is SGHTA, CDR2 FQGTGA. V lost 1 base to trimming and J lost 1 base; unmatched junction nucleotides: 0. The CDR3 loop is CASSLSGGNTGELFF. The CDR3 nucleotides are TGTGCCAGCAGCTTAAGCGGGGGGAACACCGGGGAGCTGTTTTTT.

The rearrangement uses TRBV11-3 and TRBJ2-1; 8 nucleotides match TRBD2. With 5 bases clipped from V and 6 bases from J, the junction kept 6 bases outside the gene matches. Per germline, CDR1 SGHNT and CDR2 YENEEA. This CDR3 spans 14 amino acids. In DNA, the CDR3 is TGTGCCAGCAGCCCCAGCGGGAGCGGCAATGAGCAGTTCTTC. Amino acids: CASSPSGSGNEQFF. Full variable domain (missing parts from reference TRBV11-3 and TRBJ2-1): EAGVVQSPRYKIIEKKQPVAFWCNPISGHNTLYWYLQNLGQGPELLIRYENEEAVDDSQLPKDRFSAERLKGVDSTLKIQPAELGDSAVYLCASSPSGSGNEQFFGPGTRLTVL.

In this sample, this clone turned up once. This chain joins TRBV9 and TRBJ1-6, with a tentative D call TRBD1 (5 bases). Trimming took off 3 bases at V and 4 bases at J, with 11 bases between the two ends. The CDR3 covers 15 residues. Germline V gene sequence: CDR1 SGDLS, CDR2 YYNGEE. The CDR3 sequence is CASSAQGSYNSPLHF. CDR3 DNA sequence: TGTGCCAGCAGCGCCCAGGGATCTTATAATTCACCCCTCCACTTT.